The 15 T cell receptor beta chains reported below all come from one sample, sequenced in a study of OX40 agonist ivuxolimab in advanced cancers. The protocol was immunoSEQ multiplex PCR, while the TCRdb copy is restricted to in-frame clones and leaves out a portion. Altogether 50,000 or so clones are present, 75% to 90% being singletons, with the ten largest covering 0.75%. Sample: CD4+ or CD8+ T cells sorted from blood, taken in a trial of the OX40 agonist ivuxolimab. Receptors originate from an adult with an advanced solid tumor such as melanoma, head and neck, liver or kidney cancer.

CDR3 in amino acids: CASSGGTHYGYTF. In nucleotides, the CDR3 is TGTGCCAGTTCAGGGGGCACCCACTATGGCTACACCTTC. The chain carries TRBV25-1 and TRBJ1-2; 8 nucleotides match TRBD1. Germline CDR1 and CDR2: MGHDK and SYGVNS. The CDR3 sequence is 13 residues long. The trim removed 9 bases at V and 3 bases at J, leaving 6 bases unmatched.

The V and J genes are TRBV12-5 and TRBJ2-3; D may be TRBD2 (5 bases). Germline loops: CDR1 LGHNT, CDR2 FRNRAP. With 3 bases removed from V and 3 bases from J, the gap between germline ends came to 10 bases. The CDR3 runs to 14 residues. In nucleotides, the CDR3 is TGTGCTAGTGGTTTTGGGAGATGGACAGATACGCAGTATTTT. Residues: CASGFGRWTDTQYF. The full variable domain, completed using reference TRBV12-5 and TRBJ2-3, is DARVTQTPRHKVTEMGQEVTMRCQPILGHNTVFWYRQTMMQGLELLAYFRNRAPLDDSGMPKDRFSAEMPDATLATLKIQPSEPRDSAVYFCASGFGRWTDTQYFGPGTRLTVL.

This chain uses TRBV20-1 with TRBJ1-1; a weak D match, TRBD1 (5 bases). Germline-derived CDR1 and CDR2 are DFQATT and SNEGSKA (reference sequence). CDR3 length: 11 residues. Deletions cut 5 bases from V and 1 base from J, with 5 bases between. The CDR3 region is CSADRNTEAFF. CDR3 in DNA: TGCAGTGCTGACAGGAACACTGAAGCTTTCTTT.

The rearrangement uses TRBV5-5 and TRBJ2-1; 9 nucleotides match TRBD1. In germline, CDR1 is SGHKS, CDR2 YYEKEE (reference sequence). The V gene end was trimmed by 2 bases and the J gene end by 6 bases; junction bases not matched to a gene: 6. CDR3 length equals 15 residues. The CDR3 DNA reads as TGTGCCAGCAGCTTTGACAGGGGGATAGGCAATGAGCAGTTCTTC. This sequence encodes CASSFDRGIGNEQFF.

The genes are TRBV11-2 and TRBJ2-3; 7 bases align to TRBD2. The CDR3 sequence is 12 residues long. Per the germline V gene, CDR1 is SGHAT and CDR2 is FQNNGV. Trimming removed 1 base from V and 10 bases from J; junction bases left unmatched: 2. The CDR3 loop reads CASSLAGGAQYF. The CDR3 nucleotides are TGTGCCAGCAGCTTAGCTGGGGGGGCGCAGTATTTT.

This clone has just a few counts. The V gene is TRBV19, the J gene TRBJ1-4, with D possibly being TRBD1 (5 bases). Trimming left V 3 bases short and J 3 bases short, with 14 bases between. The CDR3 runs to 16 residues. CDR1 and CDR2 (germline): LNHDA, SQIVND (reference sequence). CDR3 in amino acids: CASSIGTAASNEKLFF. DNA for the CDR3: TGTGCCAGTAGTATTGGGACCGCGGCGTCTAATGAAAAACTGTTTTTT. The full variable domain, in which reference TRBV19 and TRBJ1-4 provide the parts outside the CDR3, is DGGITQSPKYLFRKEGQNVTLSCEQNLNHDAMYWYRQDPGQGLRLIYYSQIVNDFQKGDIAEGYSVSREKKESFPLTVTSAQKNPTAFYLCASSIGTAASNEKLFFGSGTQLSVL.

The rearrangement uses TRBV5-8 and TRBJ1-2; D call uncertain. From germline, CDR1 is SGHTS and CDR2 YDEGEE. V lost 0 bases and J 0 bases, leaving 9 bases between the germline ends. This CDR3 region has 15 residues. CDR3 DNA: TGTGCCAGCAGCTTGGGGGTACACCCTAACTATGGCTACACCTTC. It yields the protein CASSLGVHPNYGYTF.

This chain uses TRBV5-3 with TRBJ2-7; no clear D gene. TRBV5-3 is treated as an ORF (open reading frame) with a function not yet certain. The CDR3 runs 10 residues. V was trimmed by 2 bases and J by 4 bases, leaving 1 base between them. The CDR3 nucleotides are TGTGCCAGAAGCTTTTACGAGCAGTACTTC. Translated, it gives CARSFYEQYF.

The chain recombines TRBV9 with TRBJ2-3, with TRBD1 identical over 8 bases. There are 14 residues in the CDR3. CDR1 is SGDLS and CDR2 is YYNGEE in the germline V gene. V dropped 5 bases and J dropped 4; count of bases not matched to a gene: 6. The CDR3 DNA reads TGTGCCAGCAGAGCCGGGACAGGCCCAGATACGCAGTATTTT. It encodes CASRAGTGPDTQYF.

This chain joins TRBV28 and TRBJ1-1; no clear D gene. This CDR3 has 12 residues. Germline lookup yields CDR1 MDHEN and CDR2 SYDVKM. The V end was cut by 7 bases, the J end by 3 bases, with 9 bases between. In nucleotides, the CDR3 is TGTGCCAGCAACACCCCCTACACTGAAGCTTTCTTT. Its translation: CASNTPYTEAFF.

This clone was seen more than once but under ten times. The genes are TRBV11-2 and TRBJ1-1; TRBD1 matches 8 bases. The CDR3 is 15 amino acids. Germline lookup yields CDR1 SGHAT and CDR2 FQNNGV. The ends lost 5 bases at V and 0 bases at J; junction bases unmatched: 5. In DNA, the CDR3 is TGTGCCAGCAGCCCCCGGACAGGGATGAACACTGAAGCTTTCTTT. Amino acids: CASSPRTGMNTEAFF.

The CDR3 bases are TGTGCCAGCAGTGACAGGGACAACCGAAGAGGGGCATTAGGGGCGGAGACCCAGTACTTC. Its translation: CASSDRDNRRGALGAETQYF. The rearrangement joins TRBV6-4 to TRBJ2-5, with D possibly TRBD1 on 6 matching bases. Trimming shortened V by 2 bases and J by 5 bases, and 30 bases separated the two germline ends. The germline gives CDR1 MRHNA, CDR2 SNTAGT. This CDR3 has 20 residues.

This chain links TRBV7-8 with TRBJ2-7, with 7 nucleotides matching TRBD2. The V gene's germline CDR1 is SGHVS and CDR2 FQNEAQ. The trim removed 5 bases at V and 2 bases at J, leaving 6 bases unmatched. The CDR3 sequence is 14 residues long. The CDR3 here is CASSTGTKPYEQYF. CDR3 coding DNA: TGTGCCAGCAGCACCGGGACTAAACCCTACGAGCAGTACTTC.

The rearrangement uses TRBV27 and TRBJ2-7; D is unresolved. The CDR3 covers 11 residues. V gave up 6 bases and J gave up 7 bases, with 10 bases separating them. CDR1 is MNHEY and CDR2 is SMNVEV in the germline V gene (reference sequence). The CDR3 is CASSPSGEQYF. The DNA for the CDR3 is TGTGCCAGCAGCCCTTCTGGAGAGCAGTACTTC.

The chain employs TRBV2 and TRBJ1-5; TRBD1 matches at 7 bases. V gave up 4 bases and J gave up 3 bases; unmatched junction bases: 6. In germline, CDR1 is SNHLY, CDR2 FYNNEI. CDR3 length equals 15 residues. CDR3 coding DNA: TGTGCCAGCAGTGGCGACAGGGACAACAATCAGCCCCAGCATTTT. It yields the protein CASSGDRDNNQPQHF.